The rows below give T cell receptor beta chains drawn from one sample of a study of CD8 T cells in ankylosing spondylitis. TCRdb reprocessed the 5' RACE reads with MiXCR, giving one entry per CDR3 protein. Of hundreds of thousands of distinct CDR3 sequences listed, 10% to 13% are singletons. Specimen: blood, either unsorted or a sorted T cell fraction (not recorded which). The receptor source for this set is a male donor with ankylosing spondylitis or in good health (not recorded which). Each CDR3 is given with its conserved first and last residue. The D gene is left open where the match is weak. Size values are once, few and many counts, or a class for expanded clones, and some rows have none.

clone_size,d_call,v_call,j_call,cdr3_nt,cdr3_aa
few,NA,TRBV7-3,TRBJ2-2,TGTGCCAGCAGCCCGAGACCGAACCAAAACACCGGGGAGCTGTTTTTT,CASSPRPNQNTGELFF
few,TRBD2,TRBV15,TRBJ2-7,TGTGCCACCAGCACCCCCAGCGGGGGTGTAAGTAGGCAGTACTTC,CATSTPSGGVSRQYF
many,NA,TRBV29-1,TRBJ2-2,TGCAGCGCCGGAGAGGGCCAAAACACCGGGGAGCTGTTTTTT,CSAGEGQNTGELFF
few,NA,TRBV5-6,TRBJ2-2,TGTGCCAGCAGCTTCGGGACACGAAACACCGGGGAGCTGTTTTTT,CASSFGTRNTGELFF
many,TRBD2,TRBV5-1,TRBJ2-5,TGCGCCAGCAGCTCGGGACTAGTCCAGGAGACCCAGTACTTC,CASSSGLVQETQYF
few,TRBD2,TRBV12-3/TRBV12-4,TRBJ2-4,TGTGCCAGCAGTCTAGGACTAGCGGGGGGGCGAGCCAAAAACATTCAGTACTTC,CASSLGLAGGRAKNIQYF
many,NA,TRBV5-1,TRBJ2-7,TGCGCCAGCAGCTTGGCCGTGGGGGTAGGGAATAACGAGCAGTACTTC,CASSLAVGVGNNEQYF
many,TRBD2,TRBV7-3,TRBJ2-5,TGTGCCAGCAGTAGAAATAGCGGGGCCTCTGAGACCCAGTACTTC,CASSRNSGASETQYF
many,NA,TRBV5-1,TRBJ2-2,TGCGCCAGCAGCCGGACCGCTAACACCGGGGAGCTGTTTTTT,CASSRTANTGELFF
many,TRBD1,TRBV29-1,TRBJ1-4,TGCAGCGTTGAAGATCCCGGGACAGGTACCAATGAAAAACTGTTTTTT,CSVEDPGTGTNEKLFF
few,NA,TRBV6-1,TRBJ2-4,TGTGCCAGCACTGCGGGCTACGGGGCCGGGCGCAACATTCAGTACTTC,CASTAGYGAGRNIQYF
few,TRBD2,TRBV10-3,TRBJ2-3,TGTGCCACCGAACCGGGACTAGGAACAGATACGCAGTATTTT,CATEPGLGTDTQYF
few,NA,TRBV5-6,TRBJ2-2,TGTGCCAGCAGCTTCGCTCTCACCGGGGAGCTGTTTTTT,CASSFALTGELFF
many,NA,TRBV7-3,TRBJ2-6,TGTGCCAGCAGCTTCCCAGGGTATGGGGCCAACGTCCTGACTTTC,CASSFPGYGANVLTF
many,TRBD1,TRBV6-1,TRBJ2-3,TGTGCCAGTAAACAGGGGGCACGGACAGATACGCAGTATTTT,CASKQGARTDTQYF
NA,TRBD2,TRBV3-1,TRBJ2-5,TGTGCCAGCAGCCAAGGGACTAGCGGGGAGACCCGGTACTTC,CASSQGTSGETRYF
few,NA,TRBV27,TRBJ1-3,TGTGCCAGCAGTCCCTCCTTGGGCTCTGGAAACACCATATATTTT,CASSPSLGSGNTIYF
few,NA,TRBV5-1,TRBJ2-2,TGCGCCAGCAGCTTGGAGGGGGGGCGGAGCACCGGGGAGCTGTTTTTT,CASSLEGGRSTGELFF
few,NA,TRBV27,TRBJ1-5,TGTGCCAGCAGTTTTAGGGCAGGGGAAGGTCAGCCCCAGCATTTT,CASSFRAGEGQPQHF
many,TRBD1,TRBV7-2,TRBJ1-2,TGTGCCAGCAGCTTAGGTGGACAGGGGGCGCAGGGCTACACCTTC,CASSLGGQGAQGYTF
NA,NA,TRBV7-3,TRBJ2-3,TGTGCCAGCGGGCTGCTTAGGCGAAGCACAGATACGCAGTATTTT,CASGLLRRSTDTQYF
many,TRBD1,TRBV5-1,TRBJ1-1,TGCGCCAGCAGCTCGGGATATGGGGGGACAGGGGGCAAGAACACTGAAGCTTTCTTT,CASSSGYGGTGGKNTEAFF
few,NA,TRBV28,TRBJ1-5,TGTGCCAGCAGTTTGAGCAGATATCAGCCCCAGCATTTT,CASSLSRYQPQHF
many,TRBD1,TRBV20-1,TRBJ1-1,TGCAGTGCCTCGGACAGGGGGCGTAGAGCTTTCTTT,CSASDRGRRAFF
many,TRBD1,TRBV5-5,TRBJ1-5,TGTGCCAGCAGCTTGAGGGCAGGGCAGGGGGGCAATCAGCCCCAGCATTTT,CASSLRAGQGGNQPQHF
many,NA,TRBV20-1,TRBJ2-1,TGCAGTGCTAGTCGGGCGGGCCCCTACAATGAGCAGTTCTTC,CSASRAGPYNEQFF
few,NA,TRBV5-1,TRBJ2-7,TGCGCCAGCAGCTGGGCCGGGAGCTACGAGCAGTACTTC,CASSWAGSYEQYF
few,TRBD1,TRBV28,TRBJ2-7,TGTGCCAGCAGTTTATCAGGGGGTCTCGAGCAGTACTTC,CASSLSGGLEQYF
many,NA,TRBV20-1,TRBJ2-1,TGCAGTGCTGGTCAGGGCGACTACAATGAGCAGTTCTTC,CSAGQGDYNEQFF
many,TRBD1,TRBV28,TRBJ1-5,TGTGCCAGCAGTTGGACAGGGAAAGGACAGCCCCAGCATTTT,CASSWTGKGQPQHF
many,NA,TRBV12-3/TRBV12-4,TRBJ2-5,TGTGCCAGCAGAAGGGCGGTCAGCCAACAAGAGACCCAGTACTTC,CASRRAVSQQETQYF